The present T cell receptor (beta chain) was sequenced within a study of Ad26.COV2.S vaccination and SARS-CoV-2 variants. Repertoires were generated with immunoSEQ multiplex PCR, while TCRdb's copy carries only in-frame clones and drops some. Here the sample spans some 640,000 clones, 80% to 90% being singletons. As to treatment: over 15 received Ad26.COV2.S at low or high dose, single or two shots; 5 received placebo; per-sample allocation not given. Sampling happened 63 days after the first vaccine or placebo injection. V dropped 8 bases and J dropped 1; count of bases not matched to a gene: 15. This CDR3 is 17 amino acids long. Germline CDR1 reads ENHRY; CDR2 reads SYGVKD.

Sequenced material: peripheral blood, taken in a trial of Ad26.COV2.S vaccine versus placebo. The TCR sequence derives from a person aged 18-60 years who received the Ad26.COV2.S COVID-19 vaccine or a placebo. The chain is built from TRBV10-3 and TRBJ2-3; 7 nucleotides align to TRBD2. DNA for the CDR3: TGTGCCATCCAGCCTGGGGGGGGGACCAAGGGCACAGATACGCAGTATTTT. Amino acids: CAIQPGGGTKGTDTQYF.